The following is a TCR beta chain sequence with its context. Deletions cut 3 bases from V and 1 base from J, with 9 bases between. Germline V CDR1 and CDR2: LNHDA, SQIVND (reference sequence). This CDR3 region has 14 residues. The protocol was immunoSEQ multiplex PCR, while the TCRdb copy is restricted to in-frame clones and leaves out a portion. The table records about 75,000 clones, about 93% of them present only once. This sample is part of a study of control samples from healthy donors and cancer patients. This clonotype was obtained from a woman in her thirties or forties in good health. The sample comprised blood. V gene TRBV19 combines with J gene TRBJ1-1; D is unclear. CDR3 loop: CASSILRENTEAFF. The DNA for the CDR3 is TGTGCCAGTAGTATCTTAAGGGAGAACACTGAAGCTTTCTTT.